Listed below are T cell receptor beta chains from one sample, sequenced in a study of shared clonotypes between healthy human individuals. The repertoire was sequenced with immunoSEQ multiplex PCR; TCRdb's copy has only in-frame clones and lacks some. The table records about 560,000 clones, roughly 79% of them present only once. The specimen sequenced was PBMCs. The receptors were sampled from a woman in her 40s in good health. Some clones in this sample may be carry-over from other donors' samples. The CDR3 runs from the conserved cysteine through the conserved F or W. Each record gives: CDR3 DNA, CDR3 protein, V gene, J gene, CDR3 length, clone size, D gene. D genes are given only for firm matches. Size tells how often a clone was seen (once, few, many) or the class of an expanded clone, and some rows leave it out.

DNA: TGTGCCAGCACCCCTGGGGCTGATAACTATGGCTACACCTTC
CDR3: CASTPGADNYGYTF
V: TRBV28
J: TRBJ1-2
length: 14
size: .
D: .

DNA: TGCGCCAGCAGCTTGGCCGGTACTAGCGGGAGTTGGGATGAGCAGTTCTTC
CDR3: CASSLAGTSGSWDEQFF
V: TRBV5-1
J: TRBJ2-1
length: 17
size: few
D: TRBD2

DNA: TGTGCCAGCAGCCCTCGGACAGGGACCTACGAGCAGTACTTC
CDR3: CASSPRTGTYEQYF
V: TRBV4-2
J: TRBJ2-7
length: 14
size: .
D: TRBD1

DNA: TGTGCCAGCAGTCTACAGCCAGGGGGGTGGAACACTGAAGCTTTCTTT
CDR3: CASSLQPGGWNTEAFF
V: TRBV27
J: TRBJ1-1
length: 16
size: .
D: TRBD1

DNA: TGTGCCAGCAGCCAACCGGACAGGGGTTACGAGCAGTACTTC
CDR3: CASSQPDRGYEQYF
V: TRBV14
J: TRBJ2-7
length: 14
size: .
D: TRBD1

DNA: TGCGCCAGCAGCTTATCCGGGACTAGCTATGGAGAGACCCAGTACTTC
CDR3: CASSLSGTSYGETQYF
V: TRBV5-1
J: TRBJ2-5
length: 16
size: .
D: TRBD2

DNA: TGTGCCAGCAGCACCTACGGGACAGGGGCGTTGAATCAGCCCCAGCATTTT
CDR3: CASSTYGTGALNQPQHF
V: TRBV27
J: TRBJ1-5
length: 17
size: many
D: TRBD1

DNA: TGTGCCAGCAGCTTACCCTCTGATACGCAGTATTTT
CDR3: CASSLPSDTQYF
V: TRBV7-3
J: TRBJ2-3
length: 12
size: .
D: .

DNA: TGTGCCACCAGCAGAGATGTGGGCCCCTATGGCTACACCTTC
CDR3: CATSRDVGPYGYTF
V: TRBV15
J: TRBJ1-2
length: 14
size: .
D: .

DNA: TGTGCCAGCTCACCAGAGATGGGGTCCATGAACACTGAAGCTTTCTTT
CDR3: CASSPEMGSMNTEAFF
V: TRBV18
J: TRBJ1-1
length: 16
size: .
D: .

DNA: TGTGCCAGCAGCCGGGGACAGGGGAAAAACGAGCAGTACTTC
CDR3: CASSRGQGKNEQYF
V: TRBV5-4
J: TRBJ2-7
length: 14
size: many
D: TRBD1

DNA: TGTGCCAGCAGTCAACGGACAGGGGGAGGCAATGAGCAGTTCTTC
CDR3: CASSQRTGGGNEQFF
V: TRBV27
J: TRBJ2-1
length: 15
size: .
D: TRBD1